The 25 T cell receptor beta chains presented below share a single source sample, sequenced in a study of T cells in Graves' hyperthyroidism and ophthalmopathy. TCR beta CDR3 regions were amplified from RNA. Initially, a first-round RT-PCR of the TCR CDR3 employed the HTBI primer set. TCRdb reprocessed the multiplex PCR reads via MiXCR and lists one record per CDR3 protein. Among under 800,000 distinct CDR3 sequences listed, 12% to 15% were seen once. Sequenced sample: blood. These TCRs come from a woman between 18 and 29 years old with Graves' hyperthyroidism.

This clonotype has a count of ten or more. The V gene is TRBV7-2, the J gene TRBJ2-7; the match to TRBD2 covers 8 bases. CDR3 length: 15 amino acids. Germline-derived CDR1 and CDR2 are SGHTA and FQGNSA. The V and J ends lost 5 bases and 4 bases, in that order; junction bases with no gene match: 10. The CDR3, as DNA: TGTGCCAGCAGCCCCGGGGGGAAGCGGGAGTACGAGCAGTACTTC. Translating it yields CASSPGGKREYEQYF.

This CDR3 is CASSLSQGWGEQYF. The CDR3 DNA reads TGTGCCAGCAGTTTATCCCAGGGTTGGGGCGAGCAGTACTTC. The chain has TRBV27 and TRBJ2-7; tentatively, D is TRBD1 (5 bases). Germline V gives CDR1 MNHEY, CDR2 SMNVEV (reference sequence). The CDR3 runs to 14 residues. Trimming pared 0 bases from V and 6 bases from J, leaving 12 bases between.

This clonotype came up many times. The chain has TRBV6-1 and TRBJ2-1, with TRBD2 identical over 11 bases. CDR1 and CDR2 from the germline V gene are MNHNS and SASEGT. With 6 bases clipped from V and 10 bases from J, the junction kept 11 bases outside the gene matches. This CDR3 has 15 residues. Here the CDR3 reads CASRLLAGDPLEQFF. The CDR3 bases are TGTGCCAGCAGGTTACTAGCGGGAGACCCTTTGGAGCAGTTCTTC.

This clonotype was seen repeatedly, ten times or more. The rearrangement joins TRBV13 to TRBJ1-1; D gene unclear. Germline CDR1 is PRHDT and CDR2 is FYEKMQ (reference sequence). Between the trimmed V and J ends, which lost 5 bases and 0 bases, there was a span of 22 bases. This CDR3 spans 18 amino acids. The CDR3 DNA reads TGTGCCAGCAGCCGAGCGTCTAAGGAGTCCGTTATGAACACTGAAGCTTTCTTT. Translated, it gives CASSRASKESVMNTEAFF.

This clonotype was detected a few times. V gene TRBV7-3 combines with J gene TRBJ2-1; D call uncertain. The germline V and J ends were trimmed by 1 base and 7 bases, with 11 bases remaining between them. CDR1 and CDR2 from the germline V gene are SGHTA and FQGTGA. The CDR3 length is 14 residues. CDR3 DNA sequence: TGTGCCAGCAGCTTAATCCACCAATATAATGAGCAGTTCTTC. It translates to CASSLIHQYNEQFF.

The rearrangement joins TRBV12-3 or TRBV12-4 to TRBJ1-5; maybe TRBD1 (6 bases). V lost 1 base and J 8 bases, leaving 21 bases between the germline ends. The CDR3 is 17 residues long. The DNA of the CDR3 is TGTGCCAGCAGTTTAGGCTCCGGGACCCAGGGGCAGGAGCCCCAGCATTTT. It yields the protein CASSLGSGTQGQEPQHF.

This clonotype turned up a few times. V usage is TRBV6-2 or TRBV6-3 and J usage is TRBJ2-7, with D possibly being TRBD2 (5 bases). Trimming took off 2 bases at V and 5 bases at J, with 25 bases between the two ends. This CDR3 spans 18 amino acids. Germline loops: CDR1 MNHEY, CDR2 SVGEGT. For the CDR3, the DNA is TGTGCCAGCAGTTACCAACCGGGAACCTCTACCCTGATGGACGAGCAGTACTTC. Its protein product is CASSYQPGTSTLMDEQYF.

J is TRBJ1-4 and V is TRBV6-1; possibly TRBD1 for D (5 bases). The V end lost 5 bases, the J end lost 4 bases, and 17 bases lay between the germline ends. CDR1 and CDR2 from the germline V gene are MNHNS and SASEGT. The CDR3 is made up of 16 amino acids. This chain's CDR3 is CASSSLRTDNNEKLFF. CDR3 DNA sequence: TGTGCCAGCAGTTCATTACGGACGGACAATAATGAAAAACTGTTTTTT.

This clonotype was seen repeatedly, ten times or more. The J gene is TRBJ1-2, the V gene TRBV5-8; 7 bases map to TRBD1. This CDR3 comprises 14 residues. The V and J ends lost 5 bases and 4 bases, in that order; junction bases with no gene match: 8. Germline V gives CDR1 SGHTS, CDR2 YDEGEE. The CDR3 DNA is TGTGCCAGCAGTTACAGGGGATCCGGCTATGGCTACACCTTC. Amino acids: CASSYRGSGYGYTF.

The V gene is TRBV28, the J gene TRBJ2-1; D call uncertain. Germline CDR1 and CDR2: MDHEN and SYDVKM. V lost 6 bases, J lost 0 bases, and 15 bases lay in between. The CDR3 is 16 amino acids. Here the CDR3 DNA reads TGTGCCAGCAGCAAGATGAACTTTTTCTCCTACAATGAGCAGTTCTTC. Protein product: CASSKMNFFSYNEQFF.

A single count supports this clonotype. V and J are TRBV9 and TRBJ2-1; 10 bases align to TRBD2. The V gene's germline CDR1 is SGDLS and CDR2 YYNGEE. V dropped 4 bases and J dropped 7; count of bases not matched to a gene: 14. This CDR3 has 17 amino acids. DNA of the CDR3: TGTGCCAGCAGCCCCCGGGCGGGGTCTAGCGGGAGAAATGAGCAGTTCTTC. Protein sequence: CASSPRAGSSGRNEQFF.

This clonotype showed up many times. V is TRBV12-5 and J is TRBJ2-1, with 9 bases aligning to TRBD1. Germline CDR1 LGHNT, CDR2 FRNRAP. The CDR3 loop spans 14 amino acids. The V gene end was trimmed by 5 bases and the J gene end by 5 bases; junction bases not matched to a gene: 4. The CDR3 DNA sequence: TGTGCTAGTGGTGTCCGGGACAGGGACAATGAGCAGTTCTTC. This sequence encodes CASGVRDRDNEQFF.

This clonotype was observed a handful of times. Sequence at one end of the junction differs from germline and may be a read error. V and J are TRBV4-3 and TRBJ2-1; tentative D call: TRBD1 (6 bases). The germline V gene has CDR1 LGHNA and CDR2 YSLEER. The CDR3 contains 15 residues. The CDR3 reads CASITAYRAYNGQFF. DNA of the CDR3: TGCGCCAGCATTACGGCGTACAGGGCATACAATGGGCAGTTCTTC.

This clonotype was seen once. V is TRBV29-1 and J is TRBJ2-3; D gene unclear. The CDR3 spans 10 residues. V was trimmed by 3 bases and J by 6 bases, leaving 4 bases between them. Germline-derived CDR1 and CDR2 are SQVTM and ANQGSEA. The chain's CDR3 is CSVEDDTQYF. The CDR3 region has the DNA TGCAGCGTTGAGGACGATACGCAGTATTTT.

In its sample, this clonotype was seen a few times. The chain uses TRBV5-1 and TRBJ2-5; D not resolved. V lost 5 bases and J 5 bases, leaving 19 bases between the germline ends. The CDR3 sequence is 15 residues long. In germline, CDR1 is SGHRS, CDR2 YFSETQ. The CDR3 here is CASSQSGMLGETQYF. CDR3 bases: TGCGCCAGCAGTCAATCCGGTATGCTTGGGGAGACCCAGTACTTC.

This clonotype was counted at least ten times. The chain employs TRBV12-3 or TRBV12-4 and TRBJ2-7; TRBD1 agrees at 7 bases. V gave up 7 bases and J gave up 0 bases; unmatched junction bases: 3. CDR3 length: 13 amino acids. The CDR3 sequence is CASKGTASYEQYF. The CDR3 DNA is TGTGCCAGCAAGGGGACAGCCTCCTACGAGCAGTACTTC.

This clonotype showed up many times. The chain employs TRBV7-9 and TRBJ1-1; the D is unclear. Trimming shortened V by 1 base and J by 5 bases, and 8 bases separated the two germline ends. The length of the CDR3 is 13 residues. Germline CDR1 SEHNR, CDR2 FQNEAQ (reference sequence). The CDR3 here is CASSLVSETEAFF. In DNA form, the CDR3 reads TGTGCCAGCAGCTTAGTCTCAGAGACTGAAGCTTTCTTT.

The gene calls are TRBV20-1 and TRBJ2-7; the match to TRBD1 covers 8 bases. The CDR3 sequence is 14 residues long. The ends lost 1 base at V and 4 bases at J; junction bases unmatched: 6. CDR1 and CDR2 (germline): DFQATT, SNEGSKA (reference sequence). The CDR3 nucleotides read TGCAGTGCTAGAGCGGGACAGGAGATTTACGAGCAGTACTTC. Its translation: CSARAGQEIYEQYF.

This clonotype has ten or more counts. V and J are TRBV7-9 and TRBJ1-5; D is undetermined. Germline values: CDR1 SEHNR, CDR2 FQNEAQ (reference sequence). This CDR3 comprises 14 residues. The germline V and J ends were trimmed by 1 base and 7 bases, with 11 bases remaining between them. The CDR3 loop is CASSLDWGDQPQHF. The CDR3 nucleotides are TGTGCCAGCAGCTTAGATTGGGGAGACCAGCCCCAGCATTTT.

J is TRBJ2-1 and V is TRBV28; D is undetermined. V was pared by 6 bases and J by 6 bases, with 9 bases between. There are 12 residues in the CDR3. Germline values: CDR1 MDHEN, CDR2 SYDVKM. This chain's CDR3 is CASRSSLNEQFF. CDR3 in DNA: TGTGCCAGCAGGAGCTCACTCAATGAGCAGTTCTTC.

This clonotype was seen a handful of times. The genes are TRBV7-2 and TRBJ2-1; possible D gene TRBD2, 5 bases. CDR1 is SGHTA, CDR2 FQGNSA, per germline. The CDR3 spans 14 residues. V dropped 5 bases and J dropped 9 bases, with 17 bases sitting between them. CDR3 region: CASSPGRRAGEQFF. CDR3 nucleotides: TGTGCCAGCAGCCCTGGACGGCGGGCAGGTGAGCAGTTCTTC. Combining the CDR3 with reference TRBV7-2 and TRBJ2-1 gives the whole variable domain GAGVSQSPSNKVTEKGKDVELRCDPISGHTALYWYRQSLGQGLEFLIYFQGNSAPDKSGLPSDRFSAERTGGSVSTLTIQRTQQEDSAVYLCASSPGRRAGEQFFGPGTRLTVL.

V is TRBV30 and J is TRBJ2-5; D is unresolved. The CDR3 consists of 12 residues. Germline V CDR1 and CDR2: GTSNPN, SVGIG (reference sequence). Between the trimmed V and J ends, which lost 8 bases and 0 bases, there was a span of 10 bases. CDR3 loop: CATNKYQETQYF. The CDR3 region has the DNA TGTGCCACCAACAAGTACCAAGAGACCCAGTACTTC.

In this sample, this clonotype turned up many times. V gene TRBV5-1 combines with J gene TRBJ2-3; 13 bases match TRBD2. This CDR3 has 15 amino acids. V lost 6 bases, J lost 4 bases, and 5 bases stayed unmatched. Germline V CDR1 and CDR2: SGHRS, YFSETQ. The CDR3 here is CASIAGLAGADTQYF. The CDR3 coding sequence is TGCGCCAGCATCGCAGGACTAGCGGGGGCAGATACGCAGTATTTT.

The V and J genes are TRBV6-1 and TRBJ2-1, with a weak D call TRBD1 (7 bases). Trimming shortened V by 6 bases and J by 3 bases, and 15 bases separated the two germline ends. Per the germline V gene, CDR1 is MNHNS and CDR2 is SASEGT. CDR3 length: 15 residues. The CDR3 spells CASRRDSLIYNEQFF. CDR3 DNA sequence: TGTGCCAGCAGGCGGGACAGCCTTATCTACAATGAGCAGTTCTTC.

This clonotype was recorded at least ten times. CDR3: CASSLQGGGYEQYF. CDR3 DNA: TGTGCCAGCAGCTTGCAGGGAGGAGGCTACGAGCAGTACTTC. The chain carries TRBV11-2 and TRBJ2-7; D may be TRBD2 (6 bases). V lost 3 bases and J 3 bases, leaving 12 bases between the germline ends. The germline V gene has CDR1 SGHAT and CDR2 FQNNGV. The CDR3 is 14 residues long.